Listed here is a single T cell receptor (beta chain). The specificity of this receptor is unknown. Base qualities were left out, and no much larger clone turns up one base away. Counted from cysteine to phenylalanine, this CDR3 has 12 amino acids. Only the CDR3 portion is preserved as DNA: 36 bases, with reading frame beginning at the first base. The germline V gene specifies MDHEN as CDR1 and SYDVKM as CDR2. Between the V and J ends, shortened by 6 bases and 6 bases respectively, the junction contains 9 bases. Libraries were made using RT-PCR. Reads for this sample came from an Illumina HiSeq 2500. TCRdb passed the public sequencing reads through fastp at Q25 and MiXCR, retaining productive beta sequences. Every CDR3 protein is listed once, alongside the most common genes and DNA of its rows. The sample yields about 520,000 distinct CDR3 sequences; about 25% were counted once. The ten largest account for about 1.9% of the sample.

This entry comes from a study of response to subunit inactivated influenza vaccine (dated 2018 in TCRdb). Background for the entire study: Deep quantitative T cell receptor repertoire profiling was used in the study to track responses to a trivalent subunit inactivated influenza vaccine.

What the research found in general, with its limitations: The authors proposed that each seasonal influenza vaccination may bring in only a limited number of new T cells.

The sequencing used CD4+ T cells sorted from PBMCs, collected roughly 5 days after vaccination. Recombination joined TRBV28 with TRBJ2-1, with no reliable assignment of the D segment. The sequence was obtained from a man aged 50 or older who received an inactivated influenza vaccine. Donor details come from another sample of the same person, matched by shared clones. The bases are TGTGCCAGCAGCCTACTGTTCAATGAGCAGTTCTTC. Its product reads: CASSLLFNEQFF.